Listed here are 27 T cell receptor beta chains from one sample, sequenced in a study of blood T cell repertoires in COVID-19 (dated by TCRdb to 2020 to 2021). The library was built by means of the immunoSEQ multiplex PCR assay. The clones in this table, taken by TCRdb from immuneACCESS, are in-frame only. Not every clone is retained; where verified, under half of the shortfall comes from an unresolved V gene, and the cause of the rest is unknown. The sample table shows 130,000 to 150,000 clones, and 78% are seen once. The ten largest clonotypes hold 1.9% of the sample. Sequences were obtained from peripheral blood. The receptors were sampled from a woman aged 60-75 years with acute or convalescent COVID-19.

This clone was seen just once. This sequence joins TRBV25-1 and TRBJ2-7, with TRBD1 identical over 7 bases. CDR1 MGHDK and CDR2 SYGVNS come from the germline V gene. J was trimmed by 0 bases and V by 6 bases; bases with no gene match: 11. This CDR3 spans 16 amino acids. The chain's CDR3 is CASRGQPSPSSYEQYF. In DNA form, the CDR3 reads TGTGCCAGCAGGGGACAGCCGTCCCCCTCCTCCTACGAGCAGTACTTC.

The chain recombines TRBV30 with TRBJ1-2; 10 bases agree with TRBD1. Germline assignment: CDR1 GTSNPN and CDR2 SVGIG (reference sequence). V dropped 3 bases and J dropped 3; count of bases not matched to a gene: 1. CDR3 length: 13 residues. Here the CDR3 reads CAWRDRGDYGYTF. CDR3 nucleotide sequence: TGTGCCTGGAGGGACAGGGGGGACTATGGCTACACCTTC.

V and J are TRBV20-1 and TRBJ2-1; 10 bases agree with TRBD2. CDR1 DFQATT and CDR2 SNEGSKA come from the germline V gene (reference sequence). CDR3 length: 17 amino acids. V was clipped by 3 bases and J by 0 bases; unmatched bases: 8. CDR3 in amino acids: CSASASGRVSSYNEQFF. DNA of the CDR3: TGCAGTGCTAGTGCCAGCGGGAGGGTTAGCTCCTACAATGAGCAGTTCTTC.

The V and J genes are TRBV18 and TRBJ2-5; 7 nucleotides match TRBD2. The trim removed 2 bases at V and 5 bases at J, leaving 8 bases unmatched. Germline V gives CDR1 KGHSH, CDR2 LQKENI. CDR3 length: 15 amino acids. This CDR3 reads CASSPGGVFFETQYF. For the CDR3, the DNA is TGTGCCAGCTCACCAGGGGGGGTCTTTTTCGAGACCCAGTACTTC. Based on the CDR3 plus reference TRBV18 and TRBJ2-5, the full variable domain is NAGVMQNPRHLVRRRGQEARLRCSPMKGHSHVYWYRQLPEEGLKFMVYLQKENIIDESGMPKERFSAEFPKEGPSILRIQQVVRGDSAAYFCASSPGGVFFETQYFGPGTRLLVL.

The rearrangement joins TRBV29-1 to TRBJ2-1, with 11 bases matching TRBD2. The CDR3 runs 13 residues. V trimming: 7 bases; J trimming: 7 bases; junction bases outside the gene matches: 6. Germline CDR1 and CDR2: SQVTM and ANQGSEA. Here the CDR3 DNA reads TGCAGCGCGGGACTAGCGGCCATGAATGAGCAGTTCTTC. This codes for CSAGLAAMNEQFF.

The chain uses TRBV19 and TRBJ1-4, with D uncertain. This CDR3 spans 16 amino acids. Per germline, CDR1 LNHDA and CDR2 SQIVND (reference sequence). Trimming removed 7 bases from V and 0 bases from J, with 15 bases in between. The CDR3 DNA follows: TGTGCCAGTACCGGGTCTCGACTTGCAACTAATGAAAAACTGTTTTTT. Its protein is CASTGSRLATNEKLFF. Full variable domain (remainder filled in from reference TRBV19 and TRBJ1-4): DGGITQSPKYLFRKEGQNVTLSCEQNLNHDAMYWYRQDPGQGLRLIYYSQIVNDFQKGDIAEGYSVSREKKESFPLTVTSAQKNPTAFYLCASTGSRLATNEKLFFGSGTQLSVL.

The chain combines TRBV6-1 with TRBJ1-1; D not certain. Germline V gene lookup returns CDR1 MNHNS and CDR2 SASEGT. The CDR3 loop spans 12 amino acids. Trimming took 1 base from V and 10 from J, leaving 10 bases between them. The CDR3 nucleotides read TGTGCCAGCAGTGAAGACGGAACTAGAGCTTTCTTT. Its translation: CASSEDGTRAFF.

The V gene is TRBV6-9, the J gene TRBJ2-4; D gene uncertain. This CDR3 is 16 amino acids long. Germline CDR1 and CDR2: MNHGY and SVAAGI. Trimming removed 5 bases at V and 5 bases at J, with 19 bases between. The CDR3 is CASSHCYSSCQNIQYF. In DNA, the CDR3 is TGTGCCAGCAGTCATTGCTACTCCTCATGCCAAAACATTCAGTACTTC.

Regarding this clone: The limits of the CDR3 on the DNA are not certain, so only TCRdb's listed CDR3 is given. This chain links TRBV24-1 with TRBJ2-2; the table's D call of TRBD1 was not tested on the DNA. Both ends counted, the CDR3 spans 18 residues. Germline-derived CDR1 and CDR2 are KGHDR and SFDVKD. The CDR3 spells CATSDLGTGRGNTGELFF.

Here the CDR3 reads CATSDLTLAGVEQFF. DNA for the CDR3: TGTGCCACCAGTGATTTGACTCTAGCGGGAGTTGAGCAGTTCTTC. The chain joins TRBV24-1 to TRBJ2-1, with 10 bases matching TRBD2. Germline V gene data show CDR1 as KGHDR and CDR2 as SFDVKD. CDR3 length: 15 amino acids. Unmatched junction bases numbered 4, after V lost 0 bases and J lost 9 bases.

V is TRBV6-6 and J is TRBJ1-2; 8 nucleotides align to TRBD1. Germline V gene sequence: CDR1 MNHNY, CDR2 SVGAGI (reference sequence). The CDR3 consists of 16 residues. After removal of 5 bases from V and 4 bases from J, the junction contained 12 bases not matched to a gene. CDR3 coding DNA: TGTGCCAGCAGTCTCCTAGTGGCCCAGGGGGCCTATGGCTACACCTTC. This translates into CASSLLVAQGAYGYTF.

This chain joins TRBV3-1 (or the pseudogene TRBV3-2) and TRBJ2-5, with 7 bases that match TRBD2. The V segment lost 1 base and the J segment 5 bases; nucleotides outside the gene matches: 7. The CDR3 loop spans 15 amino acids. Germline V gives CDR1 LGHDT, CDR2 YNNKEL (reference sequence). In nucleotides, the CDR3 is TGTGCCAGCAGCCAAGGAGCGGCCGGGAGGGAGACCCAGTACTTC. Amino acids: CASSQGAAGRETQYF.

The V gene is TRBV6-5, the J gene TRBJ1-3; no clear D gene. CDR1 and CDR2 from the germline V gene are MNHEY and SVGAGI. The CDR3 covers 14 residues. Trimming removed 6 bases from V and 0 bases from J, with 9 bases in between. CDR3 DNA: TGTGCCAGCAGGTCCGAGTTCTCTGGAAACACCATATATTTT. This sequence encodes CASRSEFSGNTIYF.

This chain links TRBV30 with TRBJ1-2; 9 bases fit TRBD1. This CDR3 is built from 13 residues. Germline CDR1 is GTSNPN and CDR2 is SVGIG (reference sequence). V was pared by 3 bases and J by 8 bases, with 7 bases of the junction left unmatched. CDR3 in DNA: TGTGCCTGGAGGGCACAGGGGGCGCGGGGCTACACCTTC. The encoded protein is CAWRAQGARGYTF.

V and J are TRBV20-1 and TRBJ1-1, with TRBD1 as a possible D gene (5 bases). The germline V and J ends were trimmed by 3 bases and 0 bases, with 17 bases remaining between them. The CDR3 runs 16 residues. Germline V lookup: CDR1 DFQATT, CDR2 SNEGSKA (reference sequence). The CDR3 coding sequence is TGCAGTGCTAGTCTAACCGGGGGAGGGTTGAACACTGAAGCTTTCTTT. It is translated as CSASLTGGGLNTEAFF.

The rearrangement links TRBV28 to TRBJ2-1; D is perhaps TRBD2 (6 bases). This CDR3 comprises 14 residues. CDR1 is MDHEN, CDR2 SYDVKM, per germline. V lost 6 bases to trimming and J lost 10 bases, with 19 bases between them. The CDR3 DNA is TGTGCCAGCAGCCGAGCGGGCGACTTTGGGGAGCAGTTCTTC. As protein: CASSRAGDFGEQFF.

This clone was seen a handful of times. The chain has TRBV6-5 and TRBJ2-5; D uncertain. Germline values: CDR1 MNHEY, CDR2 SVGAGI. Trimming left V 6 bases short and J 0 bases short, with 5 bases between. The CDR3 sequence is 12 residues long. The DNA of the CDR3 is TGTGCCAGCAGCCTGTACCAAGAGACCCAGTACTTC. Translating it yields CASSLYQETQYF.

This clone was detected a few times. The V gene is TRBV29-1, the J gene TRBJ2-3; unclear D gene. Germline V gives CDR1 SQVTM, CDR2 ANQGSEA. This CDR3 spans 13 amino acids. Trimming pared 4 bases from V and 2 bases from J, leaving 10 bases between. In DNA form, the CDR3 reads TGCAGCGTTGGGGCAGTAGTCACAGATACGCAGTATTTT. Protein: CSVGAVVTDTQYF.

The CDR3 coding sequence is TGTGCCAGCAGCTTAGATCAACGGGAGGAGAGGAACACTGAAGCTTTCTTT. It specifies CASSLDQREERNTEAFF. This sequence joins TRBV11-3 and TRBJ1-1; D not resolved. The CDR3 extends over 17 amino acids. CDR1 is SGHNT and CDR2 is YENEEA in the germline V gene. Trimming took 0 bases from V and 1 from J, leaving 15 bases between them.

This rearrangement joins TRBV27 to TRBJ1-5, with D tentatively TRBD1 (5 bases). The germline CDR1 and CDR2 sequences are MNHEY and SMNVEV (reference sequence). The ends were cut back, 2 bases at V and 4 bases at J, with 9 bases in the middle. The CDR3 is 14 amino acids. The CDR3 coding sequence is TGTGCCAGCAGTTTACATCGACAGAATCAGCCCCAGCATTTT. It specifies CASSLHRQNQPQHF.

This chain links TRBV12-3 or TRBV12-4 with TRBJ2-3; the D is unclear. The CDR3 is 11 amino acids. V lost 2 bases, J lost 10 bases, and 7 bases lay in between. CDR3: CASSLSGSQYF. CDR3 in DNA: TGTGCCAGCAGTTTATCGGGTTCGCAGTATTTT.

The CDR3 sequence: CSVGQGAGDTEAFF. Here the CDR3 DNA reads TGCAGCGTTGGTCAGGGGGCGGGGGACACTGAAGCTTTCTTT. The V gene is TRBV29-1, the J gene TRBJ1-1; 8 bases match TRBD1. V lost 4 bases to trimming and J lost 3 bases; unmatched junction nucleotides: 7. The CDR3 is 14 residues long. Germline V gene data show CDR1 as SQVTM and CDR2 as ANQGSEA.

The gene calls are TRBV9 and TRBJ2-7; 7 bases are shared with TRBD1. Unmatched junction bases numbered 16, after V lost 4 bases and J lost 3 bases. CDR1 is SGDLS and CDR2 is YYNGEE in the germline V gene. CDR3 length: 17 residues. This CDR3 is CASSPSPGDSKRYEQYF. The CDR3 bases are TGTGCCAGCAGCCCTTCCCCAGGGGACAGTAAACGCTACGAGCAGTACTTC.

V usage is TRBV27 and J usage is TRBJ2-7; perhaps TRBD1 as D (6 bases). V lost 6 bases and J lost 4, with 13 bases in between. This CDR3 is built from 13 residues. Germline V gene data show CDR1 as MNHEY and CDR2 as SMNVEV (reference sequence). CDR3: CASRPQGTYEQYF. CDR3 DNA sequence: TGTGCCAGCAGACCCCAGGGGACATACGAGCAGTACTTC.

This clone has only a few counts. The chain joins TRBV10-3 to TRBJ2-1, with 13 bases that match TRBD2. This CDR3 contains 11 residues. The V segment lost 6 bases and the J segment 14 bases; nucleotides outside the gene matches: 1. Per germline, CDR1 ENHRY and CDR2 SYGVKD. This chain's CDR3 is CAIRTSGREFF. The CDR3 nucleotides read TGTGCCATCAGAACTAGCGGGAGGGAGTTCTTC.

This chain connects TRBV6-1 to TRBJ2-1; 9 bases match TRBD2. The trim removed 2 bases at V and 4 bases at J, leaving 9 bases unmatched. Germline CDR1 MNHNS, CDR2 SASEGT. The CDR3 has 17 residues. The CDR3 coding sequence is TGTGCCAGCAGTGAAAGGGCTAGCGGGACACTTTACAATGAGCAGTTCTTC. Its translation: CASSERASGTLYNEQFF.

This chain links TRBV11-3 with TRBJ2-1; the D gene is possibly TRBD2 (6 bases). Trimming stripped 4 bases from V and 7 bases from J, with 20 bases between. Per the germline V gene, CDR1 is SGHNT and CDR2 is YENEEA. This CDR3 has 16 residues. The CDR3, as DNA: TGTGCCAGCAGCTCAAGATCCGGGAGAGGGGTAAATGAGCAGTTCTTC. It yields the protein CASSSRSGRGVNEQFF.